These T cell receptor beta chains were read from a single sample in a study of shared clonotypes between healthy human individuals. Profiled with immunoSEQ multiplex PCR; TCRdb holds only in-frame clones, not every one. The table records around 750,000 clones, less than 85% of them present only once. The sequenced sample consisted of memory CD4+ T cells sorted from blood. Receptor source: a woman in her thirties in good health. The CDR3 runs from the conserved cysteine through the conserved F or W. The D gene is left open where the match is weak. The size entry is marked missing in some rows and otherwise reads once, few, many or a size class.

V	J	size	D	CDR3	DNA
TRBV5-1	TRBJ2-5	-	-	CASSFLVGETQYF	TGCGCCAGCAGCTTTTTGGTTGGGGAGACCCAGTACTTC
TRBV7-3	TRBJ2-5	few	-	CASSLGVAEKETQYF	TGTGCCAGCAGCTTAGGAGTGGCAGAGAAAGAGACCCAGTACTTC
TRBV28	TRBJ1-2	few	-	CASSSGTWYGYTF	TGTGCCAGCAGTTCGGGGACTTGGTATGGCTACACCTTC
TRBV11-2	TRBJ2-5	many	TRBD1	CASTAPGQGAPLYF	TGTGCCAGCACCGCCCCGGGACAGGGGGCGCCCCTCTACTTC
TRBV7-2	TRBJ2-1	-	TRBD1	CASSTNTLTGGEQFF	TGTGCCAGCAGCACAAACACGCTGACAGGGGGTGAGCAGTTCTTC
TRBV2	TRBJ1-2	-	-	CASSDRGLNYGYTF	TGTGCCAGCAGTGATCGCGGGCTTAACTATGGCTACACCTTC
TRBV10-3	TRBJ2-6	-	-	CAISGLSCQSRANVLTF	TGTGCCATCAGTGGCCTTAGCTGTCAAAGTCGGGCCAACGTCCTGACTTTC
TRBV7-3	TRBJ2-7	-	-	CASSPGPTYEQYF	TGTGCCAGCAGCCCCGGACCTACCTACGAGCAGTACTTC
TRBV2	TRBJ2-5	-	-	CASSGLEETQYF	TGTGCCAGCAGTGGGTTGGAGGAGACCCAGTACTTC
TRBV5-1	TRBJ2-3	-	-	CASSDSGASGGQYF	TGCGCCAGCAGCGACAGTGGGGCCTCGGGTGGGCAGTATTTT
TRBV18	TRBJ2-5	once	-	CASSPLGQETQYF	TGTGCCAGCTCACCGCTAGGGCAAGAGACCCAGTACTTC
TRBV19	TRBJ1-5	-	-	CASSYIPGLGGQPQHF	TGTGCCAGTAGTTATATACCGGGCCTCGGAGGTCAGCCCCAGCATTTT
TRBV5-5	TRBJ1-3	-	-	CASSFQYNSGNTIYF	TGTGCCAGCAGCTTTCAATACAACTCTGGAAACACCATATATTTT
TRBV4-1	TRBJ1-5	many	TRBD1	CASSQQLTGGNQPQHF	TGCGCCAGCAGCCAACAACTTACAGGGGGCAATCAGCCCCAGCATTTT
TRBV6-5	TRBJ1-1	once	-	CASSGRVAEAFF	TGTGCCAGCAGTGGACGGGTCGCTGAAGCTTTCTTT